This record concerns one T cell receptor beta chain sequence. The antigen is not known. This specimen belongs to a study of T cells after posttransplantation cyclophosphamide. Germline-derived CDR1 and CDR2 are SGHTA and FQGTGA. Trimming took 0 bases from V and 1 from J, leaving 9 bases between them. The CDR3 consists of 16 residues. Clones were read by immunoSEQ multiplex PCR, and TCRdb kept only the in-frame ones, dropping some. The profile shows more than 15,000 clones, 94% of them singletons. Cells defined as naive were viable CD3+CD4+ or CD3+CD8+ and CCR7+CD45RA+CD45RO-CD95-CD27+CD28+. Findings and caveats of the study: Later post-transplant blood repertoires were often dominated by donor CD8+ memory clones. TRB overlap between skin or GI tissue T cells and blood was limited.

This chain links TRBV7-3 with TRBJ2-2; TRBD2 is a possible D gene (7 bases). The sample was naive CD4+ T cells sorted from blood. The sequence came from a woman in her fifties or sixties in good health and a related stem cell transplant donor. DNA for the CDR3: TGTGCCAGCAGCTTAACGAGGGGGGGGAACACCGGGGAGCTGTTTTTT. Its translation is CASSLTRGGNTGELFF.